A single sample is the source of the 14 T cell receptor beta chains below, sequenced in a study of OX40 agonist ivuxolimab in advanced cancers. TCRdb's copy holds only in-frame clones and misses some; the assay was immunoSEQ multiplex PCR. The sample carries 55,000 to 70,000 clones, approximately 86% recorded once. Material: CD4+ or CD8+ T cells sorted from blood, obtained in a trial of the OX40 agonist ivuxolimab. The receptors originated from an adult with an advanced solid tumor such as melanoma, head and neck, liver or kidney cancer.

The chain employs TRBV28 and TRBJ1-2; a possible D gene is TRBD1 (5 bases). This CDR3 has 15 residues. Trimming pared 6 bases from V and 2 bases from J, leaving 16 bases between. The germline gives CDR1 MDHEN, CDR2 SYDVKM. The CDR3 region is CASRPAWRGNYGYTF. The CDR3, as DNA: TGTGCCAGCAGACCGGCTTGGAGGGGAAACTATGGCTACACCTTC.

V is TRBV10-3 and J is TRBJ2-7; possibly TRBD1 for D (6 bases). CDR1 and CDR2 from the germline V gene are ENHRY and SYGVKD. Trimming left V 10 bases short and J 5 bases short, with 18 bases between. The CDR3 runs to 13 residues. CDR3 DNA: TGTGCCACCACTGGGGGCCCTTGGGACGAGCAGTACTTC. This translates into CATTGGPWDEQYF.

The chain links TRBV28 to TRBJ1-2; D remains unclear. This CDR3 is built from 12 residues. V gave up 5 bases and J gave up 6 bases, with 10 bases separating them. CDR1 and CDR2 from the germline V gene are MDHEN and SYDVKM. The CDR3 loop reads CASSAQVDGYTF. In nucleotides, the CDR3 is TGTGCCAGCAGTGCCCAGGTAGATGGCTACACCTTC.

This chain uses TRBV28 with TRBJ2-2, with TRBD2 matching over 13 bases. Per the germline V gene, CDR1 is MDHEN and CDR2 is SYDVKM. CDR3 size: 20 residues. The J segment lost 3 bases and the V segment lost 7 bases, leaving 17 bases of the junction unmatched. The CDR3 sequence: CASNNPGLAGLVAYTGELFF. CDR3 nucleotide sequence: TGTGCCAGCAACAACCCGGGACTAGCGGGATTGGTCGCGTACACCGGGGAGCTGTTTTTT.

The chain employs TRBV7-8 and TRBJ1-2; D uncertain. The ends were cut back, 0 bases at V and 0 bases at J, with 5 bases in the middle. This CDR3 comprises 14 residues. Germline lookup yields CDR1 SGHVS and CDR2 FQNEAQ. The CDR3 bases are TGTGCCAGCAGCTTAGCGTTCTCTAACTATGGCTACACCTTC. This translates into CASSLAFSNYGYTF.

The chain joins TRBV18 to TRBJ2-1; TRBD2 agrees at 14 bases. J gave up 6 bases and V 5 bases, and 3 bases lay outside the gene matches. This CDR3 has 15 amino acids. Germline loops: CDR1 KGHSH, CDR2 LQKENI. The CDR3 loop is CASSTGLAGGNEQFF. DNA for the CDR3: TGTGCCAGCTCAACTGGACTAGCGGGAGGCAATGAGCAGTTCTTC.

This sequence joins TRBV7-2 and TRBJ2-1; D not resolved. Trimming removed 3 bases at V and 1 base at J, with 16 bases between. The CDR3 totals 17 residues. Germline V gives CDR1 SGHTA, CDR2 FQGNSA. The CDR3, as DNA: TGTGCCAGCAGCTTTTCGGGCAGTTGGGCATCCTACAATGAGCAGTTCTTC. Amino acid sequence: CASSFSGSWASYNEQFF.

This chain connects TRBV30 to TRBJ1-6, with D possibly being TRBD1 (6 bases). Per germline, CDR1 GTSNPN and CDR2 SVGIG (reference sequence). The CDR3 spans 15 residues. Trimming stripped 1 base from V and 6 bases from J, with 13 bases between. The CDR3: CAWSALGGRNSPLHF. The CDR3 coding sequence is TGTGCCTGGAGTGCCCTCGGGGGGCGTAATTCACCCCTCCACTTT.

The chain has TRBV14 and TRBJ2-1; 11 bases are a match to TRBD2. Unmatched junction bases numbered 8, after V lost 4 bases and J lost 6 bases. The CDR3 totals 16 residues. Looked up from germline, CDR1 is SGHDN and CDR2 is FVKESK. DNA for the CDR3: TGTGCCAGCAGCCGGATGACTAGCGGGACTTTCAATGAGCAGTTCTTC. This sequence encodes CASSRMTSGTFNEQFF. Looking up the rest from reference TRBV14 and TRBJ2-1 gives the full variable domain: EAGVTQFPSHSVIEKGQTVTLRCDPISGHDNLYWYRRVMGKEIKFLLHFVKESKQDESGMPNNRFLAERTGGTYSTLKVQPAELEDSGVYFCASSRMTSGTFNEQFFGPGTRLTVL.

The CDR3: CASSQESRQEYNEQFF. In DNA, the CDR3 is TGCGCCAGCAGCCAAGAATCGAGACAGGAATACAATGAGCAGTTCTTC. This rearrangement joins TRBV4-3 to TRBJ2-1; D may be TRBD1 (6 bases). Germline CDR1 reads LGHNA; CDR2 reads YSLEER. The V and J ends lost 0 bases and 4 bases respectively, with 13 bases between them. CDR3 length equals 16 residues.

The chain is built from TRBV18 and TRBJ2-2; D remains ambiguous. Germline V lookup: CDR1 KGHSH, CDR2 LQKENI. V shed 3 bases and J shed 8 bases, with 16 bases lying between them. The CDR3 is 15 amino acids. This chain's CDR3 is CASSPPGASIGELFF. Written as DNA, the CDR3 is TGTGCCAGCTCACCTCCCGGTGCCTCAATTGGGGAGCTGTTTTTT.

This chain links TRBV6-1 with TRBJ2-2; 8 positions agree with TRBD1. CDR3 length: 17 residues. Germline CDR1 is MNHNS and CDR2 is SASEGT. Germline trimming cut 4 bases from V and 7 bases from J; bases unmatched to any gene: 14. The CDR3 DNA follows: TGTGCCAGCAGTGGCCGGACAGGGTTGCTCGGCAGCGGGGAGCTGTTTTTT. Translation gives CASSGRTGLLGSGELFF.

The V call is TRBV7-2, the J call TRBJ2-3; 13 nucleotides agree with TRBD2. Looked up from germline, CDR1 is SGHTA and CDR2 is FQGNSA. CDR3 length: 16 amino acids. With 8 bases clipped from V and 3 bases from J, the junction kept 8 bases outside the gene matches. The CDR3 DNA reads TGTGCCAGCCCACCTGGGACTAGCGGGAAGACAGATACGCAGTATTTT. Translated, it gives CASPPGTSGKTDTQYF. Full variable domain (rest looked up from reference TRBV7-2 and TRBJ2-3): GAGVSQSPSNKVTEKGKDVELRCDPISGHTALYWYRQSLGQGLEFLIYFQGNSAPDKSGLPSDRFSAERTGGSVSTLTIQRTQQEDSAVYLCASPPGTSGKTDTQYFGPGTRLTVL.

This chain connects TRBV19 to TRBJ2-7; D not resolved. Germline V gene sequence: CDR1 LNHDA, CDR2 SQIVND (reference sequence). The CDR3 is 13 amino acids. Trimming pared 5 bases from V and 0 bases from J, leaving 8 bases between. CDR3 in amino acids: CASSEAPSYEQYF. The CDR3 region has the DNA TGTGCCAGTAGTGAGGCGCCCTCCTACGAGCAGTACTTC.